This T cell receptor (beta chain) was found in a study of cytomegalovirus exposure and HLA in healthy donors. As for the study in general: The study's early data release held roughly 90 million unique TCRs from HLA-typed donors. Notes on the study in general: Researchers reported in a later analysis that a missense DCLRE1C variant was tied to TCR beta V- and J-gene trimming. Per a later analysis, HLA-associated TCR beta chains showed more clonal expansion than other, equally common TCR beta chains. The number of N-insertions in an Asian-associated ancestry cluster was reportedly below the 666-donor mean in a later analysis.

In the case of this clone: The antigen is undetermined.

CDR1 and CDR2 from the germline V gene are MNHNY and SVGAGI (reference sequence). V shed 5 bases and J 1 base; nucleotides not matched to a gene: 10. The length of the CDR3 is 16 residues. With 60 Vbeta and 13 Jbeta primers, the PCR was carried out. Clones were read by immunoSEQ multiplex PCR, and TCRdb kept only the in-frame ones, dropping some. Of around 170,000 clones in the sample, around four fifths are singletons; the top ten hold about 2.6%. J is TRBJ1-2 and V is TRBV6-6; 7 positions match TRBD1. The receptor was isolated from a woman aged 45-59 years in good health and CMV-seropositive. Material for sequencing was PBMCs. The CDR3 protein is CASSPLYDRVNYGYTF. DNA for the CDR3: TGTGCCAGCAGTCCACTCTATGACAGGGTTAACTATGGCTACACCTTC.